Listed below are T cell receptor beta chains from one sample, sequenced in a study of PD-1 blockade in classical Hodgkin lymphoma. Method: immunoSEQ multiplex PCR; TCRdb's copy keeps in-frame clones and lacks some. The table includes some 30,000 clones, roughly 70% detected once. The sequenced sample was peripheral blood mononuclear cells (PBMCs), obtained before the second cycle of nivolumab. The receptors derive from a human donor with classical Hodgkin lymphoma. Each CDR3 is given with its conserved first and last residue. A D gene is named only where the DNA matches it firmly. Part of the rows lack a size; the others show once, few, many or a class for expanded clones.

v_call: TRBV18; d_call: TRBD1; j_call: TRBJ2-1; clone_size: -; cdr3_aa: CASSLTGGEFNEQFF; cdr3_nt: TGTGCCAGCTCGTTGACAGGGGGAGAATTCAATGAGCAGTTCTTC
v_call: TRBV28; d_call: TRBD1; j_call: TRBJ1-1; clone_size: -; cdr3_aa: CASSSDRVTEAFF; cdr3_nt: TGTGCCAGCAGTTCGGACAGGGTAACTGAAGCTTTCTTT
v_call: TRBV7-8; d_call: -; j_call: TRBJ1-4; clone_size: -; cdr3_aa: CASSLHSRREKLFF; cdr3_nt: TGTGCCAGCAGCTTACACAGCAGGAGGGAAAAACTGTTTTTT
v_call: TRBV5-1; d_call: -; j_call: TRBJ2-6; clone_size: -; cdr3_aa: CASSLIVTTGANVLTF; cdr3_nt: TGCGCCAGCAGCTTGATCGTTACTACTGGGGCCAACGTCCTGACTTTC
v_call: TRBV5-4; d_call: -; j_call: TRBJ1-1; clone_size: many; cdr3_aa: CASSLNHSPGAEAFF; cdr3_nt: TGTGCCAGCAGCTTGAACCACAGCCCCGGGGCTGAAGCTTTCTTT
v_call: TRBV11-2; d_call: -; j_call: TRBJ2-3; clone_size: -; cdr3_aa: CASSSPGHQILRDTQYF; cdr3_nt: TGTGCCAGCAGCTCGCCGGGACACCAAATCCTGCGGGATACGCAGTATTTT
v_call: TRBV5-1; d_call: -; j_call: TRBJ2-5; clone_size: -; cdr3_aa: CASSLVVQETQYF; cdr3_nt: TGCGCCAGCAGCTTGGTAGTGCAAGAGACCCAGTACTTC
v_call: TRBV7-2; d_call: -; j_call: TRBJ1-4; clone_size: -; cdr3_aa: CASRTGGGTTNEKLFF; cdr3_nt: TGTGCCAGCAGGACCGGGGGGGGAACAACTAATGAAAAACTGTTTTTT
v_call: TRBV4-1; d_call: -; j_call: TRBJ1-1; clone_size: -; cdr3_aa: CASSQMALRMNTEAFF; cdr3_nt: TGCGCCAGCAGCCAAATGGCGCTACGCATGAACACTGAAGCTTTCTTT
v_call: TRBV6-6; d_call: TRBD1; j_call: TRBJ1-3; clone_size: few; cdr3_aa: CASSYTGGSGNTIYF; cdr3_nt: TGTGCCAGCAGTTACACAGGGGGCTCTGGAAACACCATATATTTT
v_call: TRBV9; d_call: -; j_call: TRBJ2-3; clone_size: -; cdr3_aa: CASSGGGWSTDTQYF; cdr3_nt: TGTGCCAGCAGCGGGGGGGGCTGGAGCACAGATACGCAGTATTTT
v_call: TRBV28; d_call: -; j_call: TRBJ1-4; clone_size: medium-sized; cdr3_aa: CASSQPIGWVNEKLFF; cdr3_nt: TGTGCCAGCAGTCAACCCATAGGGTGGGTTAATGAAAAACTGTTTTTT
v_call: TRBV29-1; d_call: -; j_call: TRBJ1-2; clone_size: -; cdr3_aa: CSGGMHATVAEGYTF; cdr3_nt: TGCAGCGGTGGGATGCATGCAACAGTAGCTGAGGGCTACACCTTC
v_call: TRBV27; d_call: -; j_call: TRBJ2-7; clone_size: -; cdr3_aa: CASSPRGISYEQYF; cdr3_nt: TGTGCCAGCAGCCCGAGAGGCATTTCCTACGAGCAGTACTTC
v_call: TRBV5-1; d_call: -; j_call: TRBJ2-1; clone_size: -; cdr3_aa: CASSLRSGVGEQFF; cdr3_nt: TGCGCCAGCAGCTTGAGGTCAGGGGTGGGTGAGCAGTTCTTC
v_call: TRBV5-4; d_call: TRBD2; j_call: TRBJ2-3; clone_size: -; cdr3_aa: CASSVTGTSRHTQYF; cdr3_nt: TGTGCCAGCAGCGTAACCGGGACTAGCAGGCATACGCAGTATTTT
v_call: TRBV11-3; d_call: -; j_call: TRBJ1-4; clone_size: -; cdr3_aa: CASSLDSMGKLFF; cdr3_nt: TGTGCCAGCAGCTTAGACAGCATGGGAAAACTGTTTTTT
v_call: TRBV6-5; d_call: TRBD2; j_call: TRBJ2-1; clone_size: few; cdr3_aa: CASSFTSGGYNEQFF; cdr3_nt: TGTGCCAGCAGTTTCACAAGCGGGGGGTACAATGAGCAGTTCTTC
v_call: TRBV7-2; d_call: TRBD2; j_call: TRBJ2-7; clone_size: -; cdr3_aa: CASSPGTSAYEQYF; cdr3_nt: TGTGCCAGCAGCCCCGGGACTAGCGCCTACGAGCAGTACTTC
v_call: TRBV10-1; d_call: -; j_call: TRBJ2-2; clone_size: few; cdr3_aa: CASSEAANTGELFF; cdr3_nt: TGCGCCAGCAGTGAGGCGGCTAACACCGGGGAGCTGTTTTTT
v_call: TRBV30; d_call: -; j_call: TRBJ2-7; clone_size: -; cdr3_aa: CAWSRGLGGYEQYF; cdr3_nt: TGTGCCTGGAGTAGGGGGTTGGGGGGGTACGAGCAGTACTTC
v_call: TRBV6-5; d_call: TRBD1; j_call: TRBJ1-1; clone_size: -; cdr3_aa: CASSYQGDTEAFF; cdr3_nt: TGTGCCAGCAGTTACCAGGGGGACACTGAAGCTTTCTTT
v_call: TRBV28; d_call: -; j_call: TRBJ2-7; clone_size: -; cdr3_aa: CASSSIAGTATYEQYF; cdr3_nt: TGTGCCAGCAGTTCAATAGCCGGGACGGCCACCTACGAGCAGTACTTC
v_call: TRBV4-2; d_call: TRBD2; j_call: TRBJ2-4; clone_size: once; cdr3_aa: CASSPASGGDIQYF; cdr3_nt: TGTGCCAGCAGCCCCGCTAGCGGGGGAGACATTCAGTACTTC
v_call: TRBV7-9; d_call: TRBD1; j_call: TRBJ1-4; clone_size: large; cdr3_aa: CASSGQGATLEEKLFF; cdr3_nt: TGTGCCAGCAGCGGACAGGGGGCGACCCTGGAAGAAAAACTGTTTTTT
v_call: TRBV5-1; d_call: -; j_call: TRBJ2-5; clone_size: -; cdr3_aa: CASSLAGGQETQYF; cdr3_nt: TGCGCCAGCAGCTTGGCGGGGGGACAGGAGACCCAGTACTTC
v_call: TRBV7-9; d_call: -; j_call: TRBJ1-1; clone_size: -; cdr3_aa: CASSPVRGRNTEAFF; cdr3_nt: TGTGCCAGCAGCCCCGTCCGGGGGCGGAACACTGAAGCTTTCTTT
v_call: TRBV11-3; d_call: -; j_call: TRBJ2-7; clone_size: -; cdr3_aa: CASSLSLTEVEQYF; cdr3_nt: TGTGCCAGCAGCTTATCGTTGACCGAGGTCGAGCAGTACTTC
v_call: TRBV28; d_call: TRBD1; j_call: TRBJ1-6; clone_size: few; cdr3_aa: CASSSTGLLHF; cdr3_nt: TGTGCCAGCAGTTCGACAGGGCTCCTCCACTTT
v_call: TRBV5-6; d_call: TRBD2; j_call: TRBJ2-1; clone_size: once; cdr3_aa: CASSSPGLADQYNEQFF; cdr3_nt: TGTGCCAGCAGCTCTCCGGGACTAGCAGACCAGTACAATGAGCAGTTCTTC